Listed here are 15 T cell receptor beta chains from one sample, sequenced in a study of OX40 agonist ivuxolimab in advanced cancers. Data came from immunoSEQ multiplex PCR; TCRdb stores just in-frame clones and leaves some out. The data contain 65,000 to 70,000 clones, around 86% of them singletons. The specimen comprised CD4+ or CD8+ T cells sorted from blood, sampled in a trial of the OX40 agonist ivuxolimab. The receptor set was obtained from an adult with an advanced solid tumor such as melanoma, head and neck, liver or kidney cancer.

V usage is TRBV11-3 and J usage is TRBJ2-2; unclear D gene. V lost 1 base and J lost 0, with 15 bases in between. CDR1 and CDR2 (germline): SGHNT, YENEEA. There are 18 residues in the CDR3. The CDR3 reads CASSLGAFGNPNTGELFF. CDR3 coding DNA: TGTGCCAGCAGCTTAGGGGCTTTTGGGAACCCGAACACCGGGGAGCTGTTTTTT.

V gene TRBV5-1 combines with J gene TRBJ2-3; TRBD1 might be the D (6 bases). The CDR3 runs 18 residues. With 4 bases removed from V and 2 bases from J, the gap between germline ends came to 23 bases. Germline CDR1 reads SGHRS; CDR2 reads YFSETQ. The CDR3 here is CASSPQPPTGPSTDTQYF. The CDR3 nucleotides are TGCGCCAGCAGCCCCCAACCACCGACAGGACCTTCCACAGATACGCAGTATTTT. The entire variable domain, with the rest obtained from reference TRBV5-1 and TRBJ2-3, is as follows: KAGVTQTPRYLIKTRGQQVTLSCSPISGHRSVSWYQQTPGQGLQFLFEYFSETQRNKGNFPGRFSGRQFSNSRSEMNVSTLELGDSALYLCASSPQPPTGPSTDTQYFGPGTRLTVL.

The J gene is TRBJ2-7, the V gene TRBV6-5, with D possibly TRBD2 on 7 matching bases. The CDR3 runs 14 residues. The germline V gene has CDR1 MNHEY and CDR2 SVGAGI. The V end was cut by 8 bases, the J end by 5 bases, with 19 bases between. In DNA form, the CDR3 reads TGTGCCAGCTCGATCCGGGGGGCGTACGACGAGCAGTACTTC. The encoded protein is CASSIRGAYDEQYF.

The CDR3 spells CASSQEGGLGEAFF. In DNA form, the CDR3 reads TGCGCCAGCAGCCAAGAAGGGGGGCTGGGTGAAGCTTTCTTT. The rearrangement links TRBV4-3 to TRBJ1-1, with D possibly TRBD1 on 6 matching bases. V was trimmed by 0 bases and J by 7 bases, leaving 12 bases between them. Germline V lookup: CDR1 LGHNA, CDR2 YSLEER. The CDR3 extends over 14 amino acids.

The J gene is TRBJ1-4, the V gene TRBV7-9; D call uncertain. Trimming stripped 0 bases from V and 7 bases from J, with 12 bases between. Per germline, CDR1 SEHNR and CDR2 FQNEAQ (reference sequence). The CDR3 has 15 amino acids. The DNA for the CDR3 is TGTGCCAGCAGCTTAGCGATACGTGCGGCTGAAAAACTGTTTTTT. It codes for CASSLAIRAAEKLFF. The whole variable domain, filled in from reference TRBV7-9 and TRBJ1-4, reads DTGVSQNPRHKITKRGQNVTFRCDPISEHNRLYWYRQTLGQGPEFLTYFQNEAQLEKSRLLSDRFSAERPKGSFSTLEIQRTEQGDSAMYLCASSLAIRAAEKLFFGSGTQLSVL.

The chain joins TRBV5-1 to TRBJ2-5, with 7 positions matching TRBD1. This CDR3 spans 14 amino acids. CDR1 and CDR2 (germline): SGHRS, YFSETQ. With V trimmed by 2 bases and J by 3 bases, 4 bases remained unmatched. This CDR3 is CASSLQGNEETQYF. CDR3 in DNA: TGCGCCAGCAGCTTACAGGGGAACGAAGAGACCCAGTACTTC.

The V and J genes are TRBV7-3 and TRBJ2-3, with a tentative D call TRBD1 (6 bases). The germline CDR1 and CDR2 sequences are SGHTA and FQGTGA. The V end was cut by 6 bases, the J end by 2 bases, with 15 bases between. CDR3 length: 15 amino acids. CDR3 DNA sequence: TGTGCCAGCAGAGTGGGGGCCTCCTCCACAGATACGCAGTATTTT. The encoded protein is CASRVGASSTDTQYF. The variable domain in full, with the rest retrieved from reference TRBV7-3 and TRBJ2-3, is GAGVSQTPSNKVTEKGKYVELRCDPISGHTALYWYRQSLGQGPEFLIYFQGTGAADDSGLPNDRFFAVRPEGSVSTLKIQRTERGDSAVYLCASRVGASSTDTQYFGPGTRLTVL.

Here the CDR3 reads CASSRGQPGANVLTF. The CDR3 bases are TGCGCCAGCAGCAGAGGACAGCCTGGGGCCAACGTCCTGACTTTC. The chain links TRBV5-1 to TRBJ2-6; D perhaps matches TRBD1 (6 bases). In germline, CDR1 is SGHRS, CDR2 YFSETQ. This CDR3 has 15 residues. Trimming removed 4 bases from V and 2 bases from J, with 10 bases in between.

The V call is TRBV2, the J call TRBJ1-1, with D possibly TRBD1 on 5 matching bases. CDR1 is SNHLY and CDR2 is FYNNEI in the germline V gene. The CDR3 extends over 13 amino acids. Trimming cost V 8 bases and J 2 bases, with 12 bases left between them. This chain's CDR3 is CASGLGQNTEAFF. In nucleotides, the CDR3 is TGTGCCAGCGGGCTCGGACAAAACACTGAAGCTTTCTTT.

This rearrangement joins TRBV27 to TRBJ2-7, with 11 bases that match TRBD2. Germline V CDR1 and CDR2: MNHEY, SMNVEV (reference sequence). Trimming cost V 4 bases and J 7 bases; bases outside gene matches: 18. CDR3 length: 18 amino acids. The CDR3 spells CASSSRVTSGGIYVEQYF. Here the CDR3 DNA reads TGTGCCAGCAGTTCAAGGGTCACTAGCGGGGGAATCTACGTAGAGCAGTACTTC.

The chain joins TRBV6-1 to TRBJ2-7, with a weak D call TRBD1 (6 bases). The CDR3 is made up of 12 amino acids. CDR1 is MNHNS and CDR2 is SASEGT in the germline V gene. Trimming pared 4 bases from V and 5 bases from J, leaving 9 bases between. The CDR3, as DNA: TGTGCCAGCAGTGCCTACAGGGACGAGCAGTACTTC. It specifies CASSAYRDEQYF.

With regard to this clone: At one end, the junction sequence differs from germline, possibly due to a read error. The gene calls are TRBV5-1 and TRBJ1-2; 8 nucleotides match TRBD1. The CDR3 is 14 amino acids. Germline loops: CDR1 SGHRS, CDR2 YFSETQ. The CDR3 reads CTSSLTRGPDGYTF. In DNA, the CDR3 is TGCACCAGCAGCTTGACCAGGGGGCCGGATGGCTACACCTTC.

The rearrangement links TRBV6-5 to TRBJ1-3; D gene uncertain. The CDR3 contains 13 residues. Germline-derived CDR1 and CDR2 are MNHEY and SVGAGI. V was trimmed by 6 bases and J by 0 bases, leaving 6 bases between them. As DNA, the CDR3 is TGTGCCAGCAGAAGTTACTCTGGAAACACCATATATTTT. This codes for CASRSYSGNTIYF.

The chain combines TRBV19 with TRBJ1-6; 8 nucleotides match TRBD1. The CDR3 has 13 amino acids. The junction had 7 bases not matched to a gene; V was cut back by 8 bases and J by 10 bases. Germline V gene lookup returns CDR1 LNHDA and CDR2 SQIVND (reference sequence). The CDR3 coding sequence is TGTGCCAGTGAGGACAGGGCGGGATCACCCCTCCACTTT. The encoded protein is CASEDRAGSPLHF.

This sequence joins TRBV10-1 and TRBJ2-1; either TRBD1 or TRBD2 may fit D (5 bases each). Trimming took 4 bases from V and 9 from J, leaving 16 bases between them. The CDR3 extends over 14 amino acids. From germline, CDR1 is WNHNN and CDR2 SYGVQD (reference sequence). CDR3 DNA: TGCGCCAGCAGTGGGGGGACCACCGGCAGTGAGCAGTTCTTC. Encoded protein: CASSGGTTGSEQFF.